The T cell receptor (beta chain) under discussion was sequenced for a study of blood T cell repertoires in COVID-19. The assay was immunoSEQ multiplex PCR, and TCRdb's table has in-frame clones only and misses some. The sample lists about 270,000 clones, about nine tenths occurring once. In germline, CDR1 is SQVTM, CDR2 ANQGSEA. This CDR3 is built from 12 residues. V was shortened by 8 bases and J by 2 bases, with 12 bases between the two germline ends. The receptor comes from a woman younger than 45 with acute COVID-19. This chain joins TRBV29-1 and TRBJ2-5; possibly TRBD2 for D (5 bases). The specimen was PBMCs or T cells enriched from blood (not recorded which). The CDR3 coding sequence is TGCAGCAATACAGCGGTACAAGAGACCCAGTACTTC. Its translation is CSNTAVQETQYF.